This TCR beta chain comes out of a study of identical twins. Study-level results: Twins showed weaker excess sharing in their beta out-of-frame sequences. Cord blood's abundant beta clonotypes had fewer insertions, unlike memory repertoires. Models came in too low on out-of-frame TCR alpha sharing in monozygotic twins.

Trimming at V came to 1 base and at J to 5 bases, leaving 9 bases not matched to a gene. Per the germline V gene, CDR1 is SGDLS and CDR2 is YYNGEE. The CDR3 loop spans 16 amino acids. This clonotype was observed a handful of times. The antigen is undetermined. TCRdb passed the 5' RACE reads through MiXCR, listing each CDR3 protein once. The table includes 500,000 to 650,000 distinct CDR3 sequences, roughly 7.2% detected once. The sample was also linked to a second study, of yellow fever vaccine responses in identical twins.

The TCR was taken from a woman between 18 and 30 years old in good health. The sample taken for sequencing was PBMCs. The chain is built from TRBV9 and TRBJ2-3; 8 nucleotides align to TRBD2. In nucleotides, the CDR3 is TGTGCCAGCAGCGTACGAGGGAGCGGGAGCGGAGATACGCAGTATTTT. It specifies CASSVRGSGSGDTQYF.